These T cell receptor beta chains were read from a single sample in a study of shared clonotypes between healthy human individuals. The data were produced by immunoSEQ multiplex PCR, yet TCRdb's version contains in-frame clones alone and is incomplete. The table has around 2,000,000 clones, approximately 95% seen once. Sequenced input: naive CD4+ T cells sorted from blood. These receptors were taken from a man between 18 and 35 years old in good health. Each CDR3 is given with its conserved first and last residue. The D gene is left open where the match is weak.

j_call: TRBJ2-1; d_call: -; v_call: TRBV27; cdr3_nt: TGTGCCAGCAGCTTTATCTTAGGGATCGAGGGGAATGAGCAGTTCTTC; cdr3_aa: CASSFILGIEGNEQFF
j_call: TRBJ1-1; d_call: -; v_call: TRBV7-2; cdr3_nt: TGTGCCAGCAGCTTGACACAGGGTTTGGGTGAAGCTTTCTTT; cdr3_aa: CASSLTQGLGEAFF
j_call: TRBJ1-3; d_call: -; v_call: TRBV25-1; cdr3_nt: TGTGCCAGCAGTGACGACAGAGCTGGAAACACCATATATTTT; cdr3_aa: CASSDDRAGNTIYF
j_call: TRBJ2-7; d_call: -; v_call: TRBV27; cdr3_nt: TGTGCCAGCAGGACTACGACAGGCTCCGAGCAGTACTTC; cdr3_aa: CASRTTTGSEQYF
j_call: TRBJ2-3; d_call: TRBD1; v_call: TRBV2; cdr3_nt: TGTGCCAGCAGTGAAGCTAGGACAGGCGGGCAGTATTTT; cdr3_aa: CASSEARTGGQYF
j_call: TRBJ1-3; d_call: -; v_call: TRBV9; cdr3_nt: -; cdr3_aa: CASSVGGGAGWDF
j_call: TRBJ1-4; d_call: TRBD1; v_call: TRBV6-5; cdr3_nt: TGTGCCAGCAGGAACTACGACAGGGAGGCTGAAAAACTGTTTTTT; cdr3_aa: CASRNYDREAEKLFF
j_call: TRBJ1-1; d_call: -; v_call: TRBV2; cdr3_nt: TGTGCCAGATTCATAACCGAAGGGTCGGTTGACACTGAAGCTTTCTTT; cdr3_aa: CARFITEGSVDTEAFF
j_call: TRBJ2-1; d_call: TRBD2; v_call: TRBV4-3; cdr3_nt: TGCGCCAGCAGCCTCCAAAGCGGGAGGGTCTCCTACAATGAGCAGTTCTTC; cdr3_aa: CASSLQSGRVSYNEQFF
j_call: TRBJ2-7; d_call: -; v_call: TRBV5-4; cdr3_nt: TGTGCCAGCAGTACCCGGGGGGCCCTACCACGCGAGCAGTACTTC; cdr3_aa: CASSTRGALPREQYF
j_call: TRBJ1-1; d_call: TRBD1; v_call: TRBV5-4; cdr3_nt: TGTGCCAGCTACTGGCAGGGGGTGGGAACTGAAGCTTTCTTT; cdr3_aa: CASYWQGVGTEAFF
j_call: TRBJ2-3; d_call: TRBD1; v_call: TRBV25-1; cdr3_nt: TGTGCCAGCAGTCTCCGCTCAGGGGGCCGCACAGATACGCAGTATTTT; cdr3_aa: CASSLRSGGRTDTQYF
j_call: TRBJ2-3; d_call: -; v_call: TRBV28; cdr3_nt: TGTGCCAGCAGCCTTACGGGTCCAGATACGCAGTATTTT; cdr3_aa: CASSLTGPDTQYF
j_call: TRBJ1-4; d_call: -; v_call: TRBV28; cdr3_nt: TGTGCCAGCAGTACCCCGACAGCAACTAATGAAAAACTGTTTTTT; cdr3_aa: CASSTPTATNEKLFF
j_call: TRBJ1-2; d_call: -; v_call: TRBV5-4; cdr3_nt: TGTGCCAGCAGCTTGCCCCAGAGCCCCGGAGGCTACACCTTC; cdr3_aa: CASSLPQSPGGYTF